These 9 T cell receptor beta chains were sequenced from one sample in a study of beta chain features in type 1 diabetes. Sequenced material consisted of expressed TCRB transcripts (all of the isolated RNA was reverse transcribed). The protocol was immunoSEQ multiplex PCR, while the TCRdb copy is restricted to in-frame clones and leaves out a portion. The profile shows roughly 700,000 clones, 13% of them singletons. Study-wide results and limits: Moderate but significant shortening of TCRB CDR3s was recorded in all four CD4+ subsets from Type 1 diabetes patients.

Their antigen targets remain unknown. What was sequenced was naive CD4+ T cells from blood. These receptors all stem from a man in his late teens or twenties with type 1 diabetes.

The CDR3 loop is CASSVGVGGPSYNEQFF. The DNA for the CDR3 is TGTGCCAGCAGCGTAGGGGTCGGGGGCCCCTCCTACAATGAGCAGTTCTTC. This chain uses TRBV9 with TRBJ2-1; D may correspond to TRBD1 or TRBD2 (6 bases each). CDR1 SGDLS and CDR2 YYNGEE come from the germline V gene. The V end lost 0 bases, the J end lost 0 bases, and 13 bases lay between the germline ends. The CDR3 is made up of 17 amino acids.

The V gene is TRBV13, the J gene TRBJ1-1, with TRBD1 as a possible D gene (5 bases). Trimming cost V 5 bases and J 0 bases, with 13 bases left between them. The CDR3 is 15 amino acids. CDR1 is PRHDT, CDR2 FYEKMQ, per germline (reference sequence). CDR3 loop: CASSGYRFLNTEAFF. CDR3 coding DNA: TGTGCCAGCAGCGGGTACAGGTTTTTGAACACTGAAGCTTTCTTT.

V and J are TRBV10-3 and TRBJ1-4, with 8 bases lining up with TRBD1. Germline assignment: CDR1 ENHRY and CDR2 SYGVKD. The J segment lost 5 bases and the V segment lost 6 bases, leaving 5 bases of the junction unmatched. The CDR3 covers 14 residues. The CDR3 DNA reads TGTGCCATCAGCCCGGGACAGGCAAATGAAAAACTGTTTTTT. Protein sequence: CAISPGQANEKLFF.

This clone was picked up a small number of times. The V and J genes are TRBV5-1 and TRBJ2-7; 8 nucleotides align to TRBD2. The CDR3 consists of 17 residues. Germline values: CDR1 SGHRS, CDR2 YFSETQ. The junction had 11 bases not matched to a gene; V was cut back by 2 bases and J by 1 base. CDR3 sequence (DNA): TGCGCCAGCAGCTTAACTAGCGGATCAAACCCTTCCTACGAGCAGTACTTC. Translated: CASSLTSGSNPSYEQYF.

This clone was counted between two and nine times. CDR3 sequence (DNA): TGTGCCAGCAGTGAAGCCCGACAGGGGAGCTCCTACGAGCAGTACTTC. Protein sequence: CASSEARQGSSYEQYF. The rearrangement joins TRBV2 to TRBJ2-7, with 8 bases that match TRBD1. The CDR3 runs to 16 residues. Germline V gene lookup returns CDR1 SNHLY and CDR2 FYNNEI. V shed 0 bases and J 0 bases; nucleotides not matched to a gene: 4.

This clone was seen more than once but under ten times. The chain recombines TRBV21-1 with TRBJ1-1. TRBV21-1 is reported as a pseudogene. The CDR3 contains 10 residues. CDR3 sequence (DNA): TGTGCCAGCAGTGTCACTGAAGCTTTCTTT. Protein sequence: CASSVTEAFF.

The gene calls are TRBV29-1 and TRBJ1-5; D is undetermined. The V end lost 7 bases, the J end lost 1 base, and 14 bases lay between the germline ends. The CDR3 covers 14 residues. Germline CDR1 is SQVTM and CDR2 is ANQGSEA. The CDR3 DNA is TGCAGCGCCGGCTCCGGGTTGAGCAATCAGCCCCAGCATTTT. Translation: CSAGSGLSNQPQHF.

In regard to this clone: This sample includes further DNA sequences coding for the same CDR3. The chain joins TRBV15 to TRBJ1-6; D call uncertain. The ends were cut back, 1 base at V and 7 bases at J, with 14 bases in the middle. The CDR3 is made up of 16 amino acids. CDR1 is LNHNV, CDR2 YYDKDF, per germline (reference sequence). The CDR3 region has the DNA TGTGCCACCAGCAGAGTAACCACCACTTTAAATTCACCCCTCCACTTT. This encodes CATSRVTTTLNSPLHF.

This clone was found a few times. This rearrangement joins TRBV2 to TRBJ2-7, with 9 positions matching TRBD1. J gave up 3 bases and V 10 bases, and 19 bases lay outside the gene matches. CDR1 and CDR2 from the germline V gene are SNHLY and FYNNEI. The CDR3 has 17 residues. In DNA, the CDR3 is TGTGCCATCACCCTTGCCCTCGGACAGGGGAACGTCTACGAGCAGTACTTC. Its translation is CAITLALGQGNVYEQYF.